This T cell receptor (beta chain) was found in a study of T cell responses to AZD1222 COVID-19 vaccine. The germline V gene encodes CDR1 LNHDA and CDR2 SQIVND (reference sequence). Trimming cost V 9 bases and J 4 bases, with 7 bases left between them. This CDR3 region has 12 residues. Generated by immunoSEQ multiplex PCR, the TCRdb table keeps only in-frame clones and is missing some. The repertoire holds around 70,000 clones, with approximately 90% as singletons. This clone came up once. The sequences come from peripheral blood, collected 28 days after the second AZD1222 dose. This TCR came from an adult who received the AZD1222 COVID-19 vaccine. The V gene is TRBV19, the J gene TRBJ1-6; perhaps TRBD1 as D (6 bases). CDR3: CASQGYNSPLHF. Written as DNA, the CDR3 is TGTGCCAGCCAGGGGTATAATTCACCCCTCCACTTT.